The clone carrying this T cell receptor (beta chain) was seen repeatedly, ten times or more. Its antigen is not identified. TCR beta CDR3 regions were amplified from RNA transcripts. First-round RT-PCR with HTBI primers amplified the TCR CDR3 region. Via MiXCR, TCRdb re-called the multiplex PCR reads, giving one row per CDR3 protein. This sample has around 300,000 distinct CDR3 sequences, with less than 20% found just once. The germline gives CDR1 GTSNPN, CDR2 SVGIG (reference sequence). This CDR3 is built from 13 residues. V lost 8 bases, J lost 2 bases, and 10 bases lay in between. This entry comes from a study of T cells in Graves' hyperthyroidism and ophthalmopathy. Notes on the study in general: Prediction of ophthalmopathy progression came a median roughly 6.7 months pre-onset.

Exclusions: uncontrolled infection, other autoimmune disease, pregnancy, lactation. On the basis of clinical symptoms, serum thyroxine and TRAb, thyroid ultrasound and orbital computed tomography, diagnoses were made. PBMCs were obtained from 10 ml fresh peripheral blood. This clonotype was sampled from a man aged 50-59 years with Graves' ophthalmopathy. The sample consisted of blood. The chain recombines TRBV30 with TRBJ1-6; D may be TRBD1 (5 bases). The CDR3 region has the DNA TGTGCCACAAGACAGACCTATAATTCACCCCTCCACTTT. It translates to CATRQTYNSPLHF.